This TCR beta chain was profiled in a study of T cells in Graves' hyperthyroidism and ophthalmopathy. Overall study context: Peripheral blood samples were taken at initial diagnosis, prior to any treatment.

In its sample, this clonotype was seen a few times. Germline V gene lookup returns CDR1 SGDLS and CDR2 YYNGEE. Trimming took 3 bases from V and 3 from J, leaving 22 bases between them. This CDR3 spans 18 amino acids. TCR beta CDR3 region amplification was performed from RNA transcripts. RT-PCR in the first round (using the HTBI primer set) targeted the TCR CDR3. Each CDR3 protein gets one entry after TCRdb re-called the multiplex PCR reads with MiXCR. This sample has 640,000 or so distinct CDR3 sequences, with 12% to 15% found just once. The gene calls are TRBV9 and TRBJ2-1, with D possibly being TRBD1 or TRBD2 (6 bases each). Sequenced input: blood. The TCR comes from a woman aged 18-35 years with Graves' ophthalmopathy. The CDR3 loop is CASSARLGTSGRYNEQFF. The CDR3 DNA is TGTGCCAGCAGCGCCCGCCTTGGGACAAGCGGGCGCTACAATGAGCAGTTCTTC.